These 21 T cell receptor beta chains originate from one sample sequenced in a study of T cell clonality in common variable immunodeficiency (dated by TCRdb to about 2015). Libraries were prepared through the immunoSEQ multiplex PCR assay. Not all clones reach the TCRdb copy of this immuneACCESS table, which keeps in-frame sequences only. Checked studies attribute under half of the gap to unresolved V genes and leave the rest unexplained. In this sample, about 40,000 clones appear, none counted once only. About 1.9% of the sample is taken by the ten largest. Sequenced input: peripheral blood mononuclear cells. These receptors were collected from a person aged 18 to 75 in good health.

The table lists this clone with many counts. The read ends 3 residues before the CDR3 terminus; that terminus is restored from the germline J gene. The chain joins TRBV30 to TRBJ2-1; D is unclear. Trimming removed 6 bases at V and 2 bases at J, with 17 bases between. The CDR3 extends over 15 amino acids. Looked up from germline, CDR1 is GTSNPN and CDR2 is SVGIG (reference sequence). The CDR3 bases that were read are TGTGCCTGTCTTGGGCTGGGTATGGCCTACAATGAG. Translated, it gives CACLGLGMAYNE. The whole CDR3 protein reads CACLGLGMAYNEQFF.

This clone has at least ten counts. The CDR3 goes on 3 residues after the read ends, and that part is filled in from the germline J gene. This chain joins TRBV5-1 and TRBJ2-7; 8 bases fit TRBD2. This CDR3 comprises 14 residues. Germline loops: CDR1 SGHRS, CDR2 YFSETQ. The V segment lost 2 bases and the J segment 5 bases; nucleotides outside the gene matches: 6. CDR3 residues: CASSFFTGGDEQYF. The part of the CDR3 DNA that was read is TGCGCCAGCAGCTTTTTCACGGGAGGGGACGAG.

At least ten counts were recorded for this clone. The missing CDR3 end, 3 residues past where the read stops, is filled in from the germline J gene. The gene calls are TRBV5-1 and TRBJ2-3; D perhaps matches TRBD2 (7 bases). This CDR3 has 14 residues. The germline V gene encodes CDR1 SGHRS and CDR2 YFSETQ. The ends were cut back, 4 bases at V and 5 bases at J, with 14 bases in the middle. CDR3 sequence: CASSLLGGGDTQYF. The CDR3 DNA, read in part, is TGCGCCAGCAGCCTACTAGGGGGGGGAGATACG.

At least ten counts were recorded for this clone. The CDR3 loop is CASSSGGRGAGELFF. The covered CDR3 bases are TGTGCCAGCAGTAGCGGGGGGCGCGGGGCCGGGGAG. This chain uses TRBV5-4 with TRBJ2-2, with TRBD2 matching 10 bases. The read ends 3 residues before the CDR3 terminus; that terminus is restored from the germline J gene. CDR1 SGHNT and CDR2 YYREEE come from the germline V gene (reference sequence). This CDR3 has 15 amino acids. The V and J ends lost 5 bases and 6 bases, in that order; junction bases with no gene match: 7. The full variable domain, completed using reference TRBV5-4 and TRBJ2-2, is ETGVTQSPTHLIKTRGQQVTLRCSSQSGHNTVSWYQQALGQGPQFIFQYYREEENGRGNFPPRFSGLQFPNYSSELNVNALELDDSALYLCASSSGGRGAGELFFGEGSRLTVL.

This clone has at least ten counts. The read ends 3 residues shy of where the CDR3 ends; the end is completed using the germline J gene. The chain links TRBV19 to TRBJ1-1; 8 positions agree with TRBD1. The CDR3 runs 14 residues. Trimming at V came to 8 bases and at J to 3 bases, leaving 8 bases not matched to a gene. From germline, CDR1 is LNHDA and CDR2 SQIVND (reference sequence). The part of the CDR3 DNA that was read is TGTGCCAGTCGGCGACAGGGGCCGGACACTGAA. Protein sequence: CASRRQGPDTE. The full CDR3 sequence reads CASRRQGPDTEAFF.

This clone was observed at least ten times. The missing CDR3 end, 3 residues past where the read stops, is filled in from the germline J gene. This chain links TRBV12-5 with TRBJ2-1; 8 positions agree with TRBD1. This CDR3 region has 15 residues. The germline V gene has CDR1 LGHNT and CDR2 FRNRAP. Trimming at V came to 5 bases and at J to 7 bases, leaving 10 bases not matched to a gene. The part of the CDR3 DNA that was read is TGTGCTAGTGGTACCGGGACAGGTCCGACAAATGAG. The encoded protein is CASGTGTGPTNE. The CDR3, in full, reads CASGTGTGPTNEQFF. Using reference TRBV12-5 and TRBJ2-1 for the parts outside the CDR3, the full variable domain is DARVTQTPRHKVTEMGQEVTMRCQPILGHNTVFWYRQTMMQGLELLAYFRNRAPLDDSGMPKDRFSAEMPDATLATLKIQPSEPRDSAVYFCASGTGTGPTNEQFFGPGTRLTVL.

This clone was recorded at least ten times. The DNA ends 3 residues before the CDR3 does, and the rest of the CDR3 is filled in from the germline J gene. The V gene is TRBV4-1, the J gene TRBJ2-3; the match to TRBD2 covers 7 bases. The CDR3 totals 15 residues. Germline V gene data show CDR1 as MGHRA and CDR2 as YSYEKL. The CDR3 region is CASSQVGLAVETQYF. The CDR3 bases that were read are TGCGCCAGCAGCCAAGTAGGGCTAGCGGTGGAGACG.

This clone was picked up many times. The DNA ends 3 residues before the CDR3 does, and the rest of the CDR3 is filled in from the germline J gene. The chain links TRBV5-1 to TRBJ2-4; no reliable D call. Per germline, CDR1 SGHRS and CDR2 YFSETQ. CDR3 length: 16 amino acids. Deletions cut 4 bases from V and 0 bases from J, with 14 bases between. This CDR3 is CASSVDISLAKNIQYF. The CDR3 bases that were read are TGCGCCAGCAGCGTAGATATCTCACTAGCCAAAAACATT.

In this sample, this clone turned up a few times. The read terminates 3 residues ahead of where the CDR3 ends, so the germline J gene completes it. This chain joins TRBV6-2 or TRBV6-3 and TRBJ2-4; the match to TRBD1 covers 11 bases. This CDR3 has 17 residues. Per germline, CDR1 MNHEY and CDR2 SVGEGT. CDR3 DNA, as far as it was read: TGTGCCAGCAGTTATGAGGGACAGGGGGGACTCATCTATGGT. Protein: CASSYEGQGGLIYG. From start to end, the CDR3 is CASSYEGQGGLIYGQYF.

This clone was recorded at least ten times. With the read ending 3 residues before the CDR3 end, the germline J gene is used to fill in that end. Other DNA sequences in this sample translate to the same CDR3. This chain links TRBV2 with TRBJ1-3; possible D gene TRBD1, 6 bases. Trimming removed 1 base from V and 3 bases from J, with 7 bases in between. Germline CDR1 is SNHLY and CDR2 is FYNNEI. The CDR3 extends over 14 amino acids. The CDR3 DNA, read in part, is TGTGCCAGCAGTGAAGAGGGACATGGAAACACC. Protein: CASSEEGHGNT. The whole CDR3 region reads CASSEEGHGNTIYF.

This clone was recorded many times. The CDR3 bases that were read are TGCAGTGCTAGGCAGGGGCCGGGCACCGGGGAG. Its protein is CSARQGPGTGE. In full, the CDR3 is CSARQGPGTGELFF. This sequence joins TRBV20-1 and TRBJ2-2; a weak D match, TRBD1 (6 bases). The missing CDR3 end, 3 residues past where the read stops, is filled in from the germline J gene. V was shortened by 3 bases and J by 4 bases, with 12 bases between the two germline ends. The CDR3 is 14 amino acids. Germline CDR1 reads DFQATT; CDR2 reads SNEGSKA (reference sequence).

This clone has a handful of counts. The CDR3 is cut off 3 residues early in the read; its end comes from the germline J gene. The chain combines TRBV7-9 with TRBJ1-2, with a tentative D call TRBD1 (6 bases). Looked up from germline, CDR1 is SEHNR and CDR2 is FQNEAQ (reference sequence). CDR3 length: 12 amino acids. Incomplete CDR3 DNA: TGTGCCTCTGAGGGGGAGGTAGATACC. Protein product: CASEGEVDT. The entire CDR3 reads CASEGEVDTYTF.

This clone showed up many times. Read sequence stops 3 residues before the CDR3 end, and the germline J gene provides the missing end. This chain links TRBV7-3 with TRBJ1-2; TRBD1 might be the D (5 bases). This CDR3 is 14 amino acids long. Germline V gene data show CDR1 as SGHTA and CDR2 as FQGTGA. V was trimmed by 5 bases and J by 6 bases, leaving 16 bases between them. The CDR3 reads CASSPPGGGNGYTF. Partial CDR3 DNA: TGTGCCAGCAGCCCCCCGGGTGGGGGGAATGGC.

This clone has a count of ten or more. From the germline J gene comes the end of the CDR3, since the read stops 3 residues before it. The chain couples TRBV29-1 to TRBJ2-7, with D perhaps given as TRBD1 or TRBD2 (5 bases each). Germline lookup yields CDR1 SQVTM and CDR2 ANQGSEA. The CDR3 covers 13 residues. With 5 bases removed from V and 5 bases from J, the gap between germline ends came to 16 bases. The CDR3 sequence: CSVSEGWGDEQYF. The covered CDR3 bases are TGCAGCGTTTCCGAGGGGTGGGGAGACGAG.

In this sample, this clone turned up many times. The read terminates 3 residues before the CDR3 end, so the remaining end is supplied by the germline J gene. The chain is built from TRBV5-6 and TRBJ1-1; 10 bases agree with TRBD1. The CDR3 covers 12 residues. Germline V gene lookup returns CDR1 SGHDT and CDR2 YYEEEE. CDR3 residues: CASTLWGQGAFF. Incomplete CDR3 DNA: TGTGCCAGCACCCTATGGGGACAGGGG.

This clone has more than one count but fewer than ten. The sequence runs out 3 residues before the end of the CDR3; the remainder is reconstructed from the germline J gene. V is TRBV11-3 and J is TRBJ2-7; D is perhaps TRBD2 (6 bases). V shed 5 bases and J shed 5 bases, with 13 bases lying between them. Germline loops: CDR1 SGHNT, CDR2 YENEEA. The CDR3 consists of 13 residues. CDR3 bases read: TGTGCCAGCAGCCAGGAGTCGGGGGACGAG. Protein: CASSQESGDE. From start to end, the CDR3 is CASSQESGDEQYF.

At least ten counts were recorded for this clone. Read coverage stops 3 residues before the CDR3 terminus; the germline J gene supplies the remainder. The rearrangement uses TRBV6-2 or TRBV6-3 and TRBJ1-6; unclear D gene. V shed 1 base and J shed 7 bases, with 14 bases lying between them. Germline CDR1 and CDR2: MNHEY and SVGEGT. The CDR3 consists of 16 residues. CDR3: CASSYFRVNGNSPLHF. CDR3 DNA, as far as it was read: TGTGCCAGCAGTTACTTTCGGGTCAATGGGAATTCACCC.

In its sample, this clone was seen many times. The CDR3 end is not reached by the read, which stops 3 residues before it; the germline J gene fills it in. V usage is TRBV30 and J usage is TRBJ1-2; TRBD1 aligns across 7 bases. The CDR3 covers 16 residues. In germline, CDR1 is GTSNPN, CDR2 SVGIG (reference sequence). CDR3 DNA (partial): TGTGCCTGGAGCCTCGGACAGGCCTCGGCCCGTGGAGGC. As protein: CAWSLGQASARGG. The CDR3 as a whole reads CAWSLGQASARGGYTF.

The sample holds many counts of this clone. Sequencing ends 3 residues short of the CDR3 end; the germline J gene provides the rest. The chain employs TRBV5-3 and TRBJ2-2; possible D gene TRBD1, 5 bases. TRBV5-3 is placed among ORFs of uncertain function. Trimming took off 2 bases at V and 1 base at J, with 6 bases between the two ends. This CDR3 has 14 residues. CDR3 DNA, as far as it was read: TGTGCCAGAAGCTTCACAGGGAACACCGGGGAG. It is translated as CARSFTGNTGE. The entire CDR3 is CARSFTGNTGELFF.

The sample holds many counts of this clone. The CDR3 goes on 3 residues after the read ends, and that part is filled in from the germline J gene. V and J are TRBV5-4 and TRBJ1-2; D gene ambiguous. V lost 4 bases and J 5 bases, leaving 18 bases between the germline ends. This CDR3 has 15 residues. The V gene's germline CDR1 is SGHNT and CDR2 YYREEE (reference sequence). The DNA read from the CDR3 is TGTGCCAGCAGCCCAAACAAGGAGGGCGCGTATGGC. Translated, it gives CASSPNKEGAYG. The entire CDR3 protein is CASSPNKEGAYGYTF.

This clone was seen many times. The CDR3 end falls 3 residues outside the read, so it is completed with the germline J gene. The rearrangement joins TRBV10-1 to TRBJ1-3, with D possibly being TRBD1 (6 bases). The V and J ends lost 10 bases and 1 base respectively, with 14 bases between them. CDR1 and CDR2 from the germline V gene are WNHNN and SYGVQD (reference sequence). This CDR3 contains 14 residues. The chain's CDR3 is CATLGHSSGNTIYF. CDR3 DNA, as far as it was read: TGCGCCACCTTGGGACATTCGTCTGGAAACACC.